The T cell receptor (beta chain) under discussion was sequenced for a study of blood T cell repertoires in COVID-19. Losses at the gene ends were 5 bases for V and 3 bases for J; bases not matched to a gene: 2. The CDR3 has 14 residues. The germline V gene encodes CDR1 MNHEY and CDR2 SVGAGI. TCRdb's table, derived via immunoSEQ multiplex PCR, lists solely in-frame clones and lacks some. The table shows 180,000 or so clones, with over 80% occurring only once. The clonotype was recovered from a woman aged 40 to 50 with COVID-19, enrolled during active disease. The specimen sequenced was peripheral blood. The chain combines TRBV6-5 with TRBJ1-5, with TRBD1 matching 9 bases. Here the CDR3 reads CASSRQGVNQPQHF. The CDR3 coding sequence is TGTGCCAGCAGTCGACAGGGGGTCAATCAGCCCCAGCATTTT.